This T cell receptor beta chain was found in a study of cytomegalovirus exposure and HLA in healthy donors. Study information: A prior analysis found roughly 110 million unique TCR beta sequences from roughly 180 million T cells. The study placed roughly four fifths of its roughly 430 genotyped donors in the Caucasian-associated ancestry cluster. Study results and caveats: A later analysis found that most CMV-associated TCR beta chains appeared HLA-restricted.

V lost 1 base and J lost 8, with 18 bases in between. CDR3 length: 16 residues. Germline V gives CDR1 LGHNA, CDR2 YNFKEQ. A few counts support this clone. Antigen: not known. The PCR ran on 60 Vbeta and 13 Jbeta primers. Authors' processing steps: Later analysis identified tens of millions of unique TCR beta chains, 8.5 million to 13 million shared. Assay used: immunoSEQ multiplex PCR; TCRdb lists only in-frame clones, some missing. Clone size and V and J calls were adopted from that table, with D and trimming inferred from the DNA. Of fewer than 250,000 clones in the sample, about 83% were seen once. Material: PBMCs. The V call is TRBV4-2, the J call TRBJ2-1; weak D call: TRBD1 (6 bases). This clonotype was obtained from a man in his forties in good health and CMV-seropositive. CDR3 sequence: CASSQGTVPFKDEQFF. The CDR3 DNA follows: TGTGCCAGCAGCCAAGGGACAGTCCCCTTCAAAGATGAGCAGTTCTTC.